The 21 T cell receptor beta chains in this list originate from one sample, sequenced in a study of cytomegalovirus exposure and HLA in healthy donors. The PCR ran on 60 Vbeta and 13 Jbeta primers. The table came from immunoSEQ multiplex PCR; TCRdb's copy has only in-frame clones and leaves some out. The profile shows 100,000 to 150,000 clones, approximately 87% of them singletons. Specimen: PBMCs. These TCRs come from a man between 18 and 35 years old in good health and CMV-seropositive.

This rearrangement joins TRBV5-4 to TRBJ1-1, with TRBD1 matching over 8 bases. Germline V lookup: CDR1 SGHNT, CDR2 YYREEE (reference sequence). The CDR3 extends over 15 amino acids. J gave up 0 bases and V 0 bases, and 1 base lay outside the gene matches. The CDR3 nucleotides are TGTGCCAGCAGCTTGGGACAGGGGCTGAACACTGAAGCTTTCTTT. It is translated as CASSLGQGLNTEAFF.

The CDR3 loop is CASTTTGLGEQYF. As DNA, the CDR3 is TGTGCCAGCACCACAACAGGGTTAGGCGAGCAGTACTTC. This sequence joins TRBV27 and TRBJ2-7, with D tentatively TRBD1 (6 bases). This CDR3 spans 13 amino acids. CDR1 and CDR2 (germline): MNHEY, SMNVEV (reference sequence). Trimming pared 7 bases from V and 6 bases from J, leaving 16 bases between.

This chain connects TRBV5-4 to TRBJ2-3; 8 nucleotides line up with TRBD2. Trimming cost V 2 bases and J 0 bases; bases outside gene matches: 2. Germline CDR1 reads SGHNT; CDR2 reads YYREEE (reference sequence). This CDR3 has 15 residues. CDR3 residues: CASSLGGGSTDTQYF. DNA of the CDR3: TGTGCCAGCAGCTTAGGCGGGGGGAGCACAGATACGCAGTATTTT.

V gene TRBV11-2 combines with J gene TRBJ2-7; weak D call: TRBD1 (6 bases). The CDR3 sequence is 17 residues long. Trimming took 1 base from V and 3 from J, leaving 19 bases between them. Germline V gene lookup returns CDR1 SGHAT and CDR2 FQNNGV. The CDR3 reads CASSLGPTGTAFYEQYF. The CDR3 DNA reads as TGTGCCAGCAGCTTAGGACCGACAGGTACGGCTTTCTACGAGCAGTACTTC.

The chain links TRBV2 to TRBJ1-2; 7 nucleotides agree with TRBD1. With V trimmed by 5 bases and J by 7 bases, 7 bases remained unmatched. CDR1 and CDR2 (germline): SNHLY, FYNNEI. The CDR3 spans 13 residues. In nucleotides, the CDR3 is TGTGCCAGCAGTATTGACAGGGAGGTTGGCTACACCTTC. It yields the protein CASSIDREVGYTF.

The chain links TRBV5-6 to TRBJ2-5; 7 positions agree with TRBD1. V lost 2 bases to trimming and J lost 4 bases; unmatched junction nucleotides: 5. The CDR3 totals 14 residues. Germline CDR1 reads SGHDT; CDR2 reads YYEEEE. The CDR3 loop is CASSLGTASETQYF. The DNA for the CDR3 is TGTGCCAGCAGCTTAGGGACAGCTTCAGAGACCCAGTACTTC.

The chain employs TRBV10-1 and TRBJ1-4, with D possibly being TRBD1 (5 bases). Trimming cost V 9 bases and J 1 base, with 18 bases left between them. The CDR3 length is 16 residues. CDR1 and CDR2 (germline): WNHNN, SYGVQD (reference sequence). CDR3 residues: CARGAGEVGTNEKLFF. For the CDR3, the DNA is TGCGCCAGAGGGGCGGGGGAAGTAGGAACTAATGAAAAACTGTTTTTT.

This clone was counted between two and nine times. The V and J genes are TRBV30 and TRBJ1-5; D uncertain. Germline V lookup: CDR1 GTSNPN, CDR2 SVGIG (reference sequence). The CDR3 spans 14 residues. Trimming shortened V by 2 bases and J by 7 bases, and 15 bases separated the two germline ends. The CDR3 loop reads CAWSSGQEGQPQHF. In DNA, the CDR3 is TGTGCCTGGAGTAGTGGGCAGGAGGGACAGCCCCAGCATTTT. The complete variable domain, with remaining parts taken from reference TRBV30 and TRBJ1-5, reads SQTIHQWPATLVQPVGSPLSLECTVEGTSNPNLYWYRQAAGRGLQLLFYSVGIGQISSEVPQNLSASRPQDRQFILSSKKLLLSDSGFYLCAWSSGQEGQPQHFGDGTRLSIL.

The chain couples TRBV7-2 to TRBJ2-1; D might be TRBD2 (5 bases). Per germline, CDR1 SGHTA and CDR2 FQGNSA. The germline V and J ends were trimmed by 5 bases and 7 bases, with 15 bases remaining between them. CDR3 length: 14 amino acids. CDR3 sequence: CASSLRVSGNEQFF. CDR3 nucleotides: TGTGCCAGCAGCCTTAGGGTTTCGGGGAATGAGCAGTTCTTC.

This chain uses TRBV5-6 with TRBJ1-2, with 9 nucleotides matching TRBD1. The trim removed 4 bases at V and 8 bases at J, leaving 9 bases unmatched. CDR1 is SGHDT and CDR2 is YYEEEE in the germline V gene. The CDR3 extends over 14 amino acids. CDR3 region: CASSLTGTGNGYTF. Here the CDR3 DNA reads TGTGCCAGCAGCCTGACGGGGACAGGGAACGGCTACACCTTC.

This clone was recorded a few times. This chain connects TRBV6-4 to TRBJ2-3, with D perhaps matching TRBD1 (6 bases). V was pared by 4 bases and J by 0 bases, with 8 bases between. Germline assignment: CDR1 MRHNA and CDR2 SNTAGT. The CDR3 contains 14 residues. CDR3: CASSGGLSTDTQYF. The CDR3 bases are TGTGCCAGCAGTGGGGGGCTAAGCACAGATACGCAGTATTTT.

This clone was detected only once. The chain links TRBV18 to TRBJ2-7; the match to TRBD1 covers 7 bases. V lost 3 bases and J lost 2; bases outside the gene matches: 16. The CDR3 totals 18 residues. The germline CDR1 and CDR2 sequences are KGHSH and LQKENI. For the CDR3, the DNA is TGTGCCAGCTCACCGGGAGACAGGGTCATTCGTTTGGCCTACGAGCAGTACTTC. Its translation: CASSPGDRVIRLAYEQYF.

CDR3 amino acids: CASSLAGIHEQYF. In nucleotides, the CDR3 is TGTGCCAGCAGCTTAGCCGGGATCCACGAGCAGTACTTC. The chain has TRBV13 and TRBJ2-7; possible D gene TRBD2, 5 bases. The CDR3 loop spans 13 amino acids. Per the germline V gene, CDR1 is PRHDT and CDR2 is FYEKMQ (reference sequence). V lost 1 base to trimming and J lost 5 bases, with 9 bases between them.

This chain uses TRBV6-1 with TRBJ2-1, with D possibly being TRBD2 (6 bases). Per germline, CDR1 MNHNS and CDR2 SASEGT. V lost 5 bases, J lost 0 bases, and 8 bases lay in between. The CDR3 is 14 residues long. The CDR3: CASSREYSYNEQFF. The DNA for the CDR3 is TGTGCCAGCAGTCGGGAGTACTCCTACAATGAGCAGTTCTTC.

The chain has TRBV4-1 and TRBJ2-7; 10 bases align to TRBD1. V shed 1 base and J 3 bases; nucleotides not matched to a gene: 3. CDR1 and CDR2 from the germline V gene are MGHRA and YSYEKL. This CDR3 region has 15 residues. The CDR3 region is CASSQGDRGSYEQYF. DNA of the CDR3: TGCGCCAGCAGCCAAGGGGACAGGGGAAGCTACGAGCAGTACTTC.

The V and J genes are TRBV27 and TRBJ2-4, with TRBD1 as a possible D gene (5 bases). CDR3 length equals 13 residues. V dropped 10 bases and J dropped 0 bases, with 10 bases sitting between them. Germline V gives CDR1 MNHEY, CDR2 SMNVEV (reference sequence). CDR3 amino acids: CATAQVAKNIQYF. CDR3 nucleotides: TGTGCCACCGCACAGGTAGCCAAAAACATTCAGTACTTC.

V is TRBV19 and J is TRBJ2-2, with TRBD2 matching over 7 bases. Per germline, CDR1 LNHDA and CDR2 SQIVND (reference sequence). There are 16 residues in the CDR3. V shed 5 bases, J shed 1 base, and the junction held 7 bases outside the gene matches. CDR3 bases: TGTGCCAGTAGTGGCCGACGGGGGGTGAACACCGGGGAGCTGTTTTTT. Its translation is CASSGRRGVNTGELFF.

The chain couples TRBV25-1 to TRBJ1-2; 7 bases agree with TRBD1. The trim removed 6 bases at V and 4 bases at J, leaving 2 bases unmatched. The CDR3 contains 12 residues. From germline, CDR1 is MGHDK and CDR2 SYGVNS. CDR3: CASRTGTYGYTF. The CDR3 DNA reads as TGTGCCAGCAGGACAGGGACCTATGGCTACACCTTC.

The chain is built from TRBV6-5 and TRBJ2-7; tentatively, D is TRBD2 (7 bases). Germline CDR1 and CDR2: MNHEY and SVGAGI. The CDR3 has 16 residues. V was clipped by 2 bases and J by 5 bases, with 19 bases between them. CDR3 sequence reads: CASSYPFEGGLDEQYF. The CDR3 DNA sequence: TGTGCCAGCAGTTACCCGTTCGAGGGGGGGCTAGACGAGCAGTACTTC.

The DNA of the CDR3 is TGTGCCAGCAGCTTACGGGACAGGGGATTGAACACTGAAGCTTTCTTT. Translated, it gives CASSLRDRGLNTEAFF. The chain has TRBV7-9 and TRBJ1-1; 10 bases align to TRBD1. This CDR3 spans 16 amino acids. V was clipped by 2 bases and J by 0 bases; unmatched bases: 3. Per the germline V gene, CDR1 is SEHNR and CDR2 is FQNEAQ (reference sequence). Based on the CDR3 plus reference TRBV7-9 and TRBJ1-1, the full variable domain is DTGVSQNPRHKITKRGQNVTFRCDPISEHNRLYWYRQTLGQGPEFLTYFQNEAQLEKSRLLSDRFSAERPKGSFSTLEIQRTEQGDSAMYLCASSLRDRGLNTEAFFGQGTRLTVV.

The chain joins TRBV20-1 to TRBJ1-1; TRBD1 aligns across 7 bases. Germline-derived CDR1 and CDR2 are DFQATT and SNEGSKA (reference sequence). CDR3 size: 11 residues. Here the CDR3 DNA reads TGCAGCCCCCGGACAGGAACTGAAGCTTTCTTT. Encoded protein: CSPRTGTEAFF.